Listed below are T cell receptor beta chains from one sample, sequenced in a study of blood T cell repertoires in COVID-19. Some clones are missing from TCRdb's copy, which holds only in-frame ones; the method was immunoSEQ multiplex PCR. The data contain roughly 42,000 clones, approximately 90% of them seen just once; the ten biggest clones take up 6.2%. The material sequenced was peripheral blood. These receptor sequences come from a human donor in a cohort sampled during active COVID-19. CDR3s include the opening cysteine and the closing phenylalanine or tryptophan. The order of the fields is J gene, V gene, CDR3 protein.

TRBJ1-2 TRBV2 CASSELPSGGYTF
TRBJ1-4 TRBV14 CASSQDEGANEKLFF
TRBJ2-7 TRBV3-1/TRBV3-2 CASSPGNQARSSYEQYF
TRBJ1-2 TRBV30 CAWSVTRYTGGYTF
TRBJ1-1 TRBV2 CASSGDMNTEAFF
TRBJ2-3 TRBV5-1 CASRFLAGVGTDTQYF
TRBJ1-2 TRBV18 CASSPGGNYGYTF
TRBJ2-1 TRBV5-4 CASSLGSPSSYNEQFF
TRBJ2-3 TRBV2 CASRPLTSDTDTQYF
TRBJ1-1 TRBV5-1 CASSLAGSDTEAFF
TRBJ1-4 TRBV7-9 CASSFNRQSEKLFF
TRBJ2-5 TRBV12-5 CASGLPGTQYF
TRBJ2-5 TRBV11-2 CASSSDRGSETQYF
TRBJ2-7 TRBV29-1 CSVAWRGNEQYF
TRBJ2-7 TRBV4-1 CASSQVGRELRREQYF
TRBJ2-5 TRBV5-8 CASSLTYSGGPETQYF
TRBJ1-5 TRBV7-2 CASSNVYSNQPQHF
TRBJ2-2 TRBV2 CASSGQGANTGELFF
TRBJ2-7 TRBV7-6 CASSLNRFSYEQYF
TRBJ2-4 TRBV3-1/TRBV3-2 CASSQGLWAKNIQYF
TRBJ1-4 TRBV2 CASSEVERQRNEKLFF
TRBJ2-6 TRBV18 CASSPVGGGSGANVLTF
TRBJ1-1 TRBV5-1 CASSFNTGWAFF
TRBJ2-3 TRBV7-9 CASSFLRGTDTQYF
TRBJ1-2 TRBV29-1 CSVEGRWGDNYGYTF
TRBJ2-7 TRBV7-9 CASSTGQGGYEQYF
TRBJ2-1 TRBV4-1 CASSPGQYNEQFF
TRBJ1-2 TRBV25-1 CASSTLGGNGYTF
TRBJ2-1 TRBV6-4 CASSAGTSSYNEQFF
TRBJ2-1 TRBV28 CASHQTGGKNEQFF
TRBJ1-2 TRBV3-1/TRBV3-2 CASSPSTGGRGYGYTF
TRBJ2-6 TRBV7-2 CASSPRRAGANVLTF
TRBJ1-5 TRBV10-3 CAIRRDSSRNQPQHF